This TCR beta chain stems from a study of T cells expressing NK-cell markers. Across the whole study: Eight donors were sequenced, of whom seven were HCMV-seropositive, while the remaining one was HCMV-seronegative.

Reanalyzing the 5' RACE reads, TCRdb keeps one entry per CDR3 protein, without DNA. Here the sample table reports roughly 430,000 distinct CDR3 sequences. Overall study findings and caveats: Top CD8+ clonotypes included the dominant CD3+CD56+NKG2C+ clonotypes in roughly 6 donors. Four of the donors also had these clonotypes leading their CD3+CD56-NKG2C+ fraction.

Remarks on this clonotype: Its cognate antigen is unknown.

Germline V CDR1 and CDR2: DFQATT, SNEGSKA (reference sequence). The CDR3 contains 14 residues. Sequenced sample: blood T cells: a sorted CD56 or NKG2C T cell subset, CD4+ or CD8+ T cells, or bulk PBMC T cells (not recorded which). The source is a woman between 18 and 69 years old in good health. J is TRBJ2-7 and V is TRBV20-1; TCRdb's assignment of TRBD2 cannot be checked, as there is no DNA. CDR3 sequence reads: CSAASGRWAYEQYF.